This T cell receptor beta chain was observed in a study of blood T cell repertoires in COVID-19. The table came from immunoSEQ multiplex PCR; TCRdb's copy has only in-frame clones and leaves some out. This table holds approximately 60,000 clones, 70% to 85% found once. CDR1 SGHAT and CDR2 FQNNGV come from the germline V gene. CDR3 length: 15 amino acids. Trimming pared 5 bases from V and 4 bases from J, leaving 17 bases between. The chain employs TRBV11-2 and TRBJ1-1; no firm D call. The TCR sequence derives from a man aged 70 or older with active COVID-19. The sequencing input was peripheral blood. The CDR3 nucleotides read TGTGCCAGCAGCGCCAATCCGGGGTTCGGCACTGAAGCTTTCTTT. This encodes CASSANPGFGTEAFF.